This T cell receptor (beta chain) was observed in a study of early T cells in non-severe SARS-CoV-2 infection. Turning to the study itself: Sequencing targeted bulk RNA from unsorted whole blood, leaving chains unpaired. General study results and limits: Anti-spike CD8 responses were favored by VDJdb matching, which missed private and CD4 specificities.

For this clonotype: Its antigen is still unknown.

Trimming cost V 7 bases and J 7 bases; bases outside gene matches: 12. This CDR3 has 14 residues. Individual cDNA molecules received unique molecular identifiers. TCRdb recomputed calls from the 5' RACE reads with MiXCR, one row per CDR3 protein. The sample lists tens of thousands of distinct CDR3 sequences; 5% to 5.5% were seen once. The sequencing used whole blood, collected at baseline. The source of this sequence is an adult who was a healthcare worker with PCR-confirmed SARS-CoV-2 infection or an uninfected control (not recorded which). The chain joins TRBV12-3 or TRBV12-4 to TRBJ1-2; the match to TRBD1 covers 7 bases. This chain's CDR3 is CASNSDRAFSGYTF. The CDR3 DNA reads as TGTGCCAGCAACTCCGACAGGGCTTTTAGTGGCTACACCTTC.